Below, 2 T cell receptor beta chains from the same sample are listed, as sequenced in a study of CD4 T cells in relation to SARS-CoV-2 and coronaviruses. Before the COVID-19 pandemic, during about 2010-2018, CD4+ T cells were taken from unexposed donors. After less than 11 days of culture, CD4+ T cells were isolated. Profiling relied on immunoSEQ multiplex PCR, and the TCRdb table lists in-frame clones only, not all of them. The sample holds approximately 22,000 clones, 72% seen once. The antigens for these receptors are not known. Input material: CD4+ T cells from PBMCs, cultured in vitro. These receptors were obtained from a human donor in good health.

The chain uses TRBV11-2 and TRBJ2-3; 7 bases are a match to TRBD2. The V segment lost 5 bases and the J segment 0 bases; nucleotides outside the gene matches: 11. Per germline, CDR1 SGHAT and CDR2 FQNNGV. The length of the CDR3 is 17 residues. The CDR3 coding sequence is TGTGCCAGCAGCGGGGGAGGGTATCTAATTAGCACAGATACGCAGTATTTT. Amino acid sequence: CASSGGGYLISTDTQYF.

The rearrangement links TRBV2 to TRBJ2-2; 9 bases line up with TRBD1. CDR1 SNHLY and CDR2 FYNNEI come from the germline V gene. This CDR3 comprises 14 residues. V shed 6 bases and J 6 bases; nucleotides not matched to a gene: 5. CDR3 amino acids: CASRVQGAAGELFF. CDR3 in DNA: TGTGCCAGCAGGGTACAGGGGGCCGCCGGGGAGCTGTTTTTT.